Shown below are 11 T cell receptor beta chains from a single sample sequenced in a study of OX40 agonist ivuxolimab in advanced cancers. Assay: immunoSEQ multiplex PCR; the TCRdb copy retains only in-frame clones and omits some. The sample shows about 73,000 clones, just under 90% of them seen only once. Material: CD4+ or CD8+ T cells sorted from blood, obtained in a trial of the OX40 agonist ivuxolimab. The receptors come from an adult with an advanced solid tumor such as melanoma, head and neck, liver or kidney cancer.

V is TRBV2 and J is TRBJ2-7; 10 bases agree with TRBD2. Germline CDR1 SNHLY, CDR2 FYNNEI. This CDR3 is built from 14 residues. Germline trimming cut 1 base from V and 5 bases from J; bases unmatched to any gene: 2. The CDR3 here is CASSEEGTSDEQYF. DNA of the CDR3: TGTGCCAGCAGTGAAGAAGGGACTAGCGACGAGCAGTACTTC.

V and J are TRBV12-5 and TRBJ1-5; 7 positions agree with TRBD1. Germline CDR1 and CDR2: LGHNT and FRNRAP. This CDR3 comprises 13 residues. V trimming: 4 bases; J trimming: 4 bases; junction bases outside the gene matches: 1. The CDR3 DNA reads TGTGCTAGTGGTTGGGACAGTAATCAGCCCCAGCATTTT. Residues: CASGWDSNQPQHF.

The chain carries TRBV27 and TRBJ1-5; D gene ambiguous. Per germline, CDR1 MNHEY and CDR2 SMNVEV (reference sequence). The CDR3 contains 13 residues. The germline V and J ends were trimmed by 5 bases and 0 bases, with 5 bases remaining between them. The CDR3 reads CASSPSSNQPQHF. The DNA for the CDR3 is TGTGCCAGCAGTCCCAGTAGCAATCAGCCCCAGCATTTT.

The genes are TRBV2 and TRBJ2-2; TRBD1 agrees at 9 bases. The V gene end was trimmed by 6 bases and the J gene end by 2 bases; junction bases not matched to a gene: 4. The CDR3 covers 15 residues. Germline values: CDR1 SNHLY, CDR2 FYNNEI. CDR3 amino acids: CASRGTGTNTGELFF. Written as DNA, the CDR3 is TGTGCCAGCAGAGGGACAGGGACAAACACCGGGGAGCTGTTTTTT. Filled out from reference TRBV2 and TRBJ2-2, the complete variable domain reads EPEVTQTPSHQVTQMGQEVILRCVPISNHLYFYWYRQILGQKVEFLVSFYNNEISEKSEIFDDQFSVERPDGSNFTLKIRSTKLEDSAMYFCASRGTGTNTGELFFGEGSRLTVL.

J is TRBJ2-3 and V is TRBV4-2; 8 bases line up with TRBD2. This CDR3 has 14 amino acids. Trimming cost V 6 bases and J 2 bases; bases outside gene matches: 4. Germline loops: CDR1 LGHNA, CDR2 YNFKEQ. CDR3 protein: CASSPGGATDTQYF. In DNA form, the CDR3 reads TGTGCCAGCAGTCCCGGGGGGGCCACAGATACGCAGTATTTT.

This chain links TRBV2 with TRBJ2-7, with D tentatively TRBD1 (6 bases). CDR3 length: 14 residues. Germline CDR1 SNHLY, CDR2 FYNNEI. The V end lost 8 bases, the J end lost 4 bases, and 18 bases lay between the germline ends. The CDR3: CASQADSPIYEQYF. The CDR3 bases are TGTGCCAGCCAGGCGGACAGCCCCATATACGAGCAGTACTTC.

V usage is TRBV27 and J usage is TRBJ2-1, with no clear D. Germline CDR1 MNHEY, CDR2 SMNVEV (reference sequence). The germline V and J ends were trimmed by 6 bases and 0 bases, with 6 bases remaining between them. The CDR3 loop spans 13 amino acids. The CDR3 protein is CASSRSSYNEQFF. CDR3 coding DNA: TGTGCCAGCAGCCGGAGCTCCTACAATGAGCAGTTCTTC.

This clone has only a few counts. This chain uses TRBV29-1 with TRBJ1-1, with D unresolved. Trimming left V 7 bases short and J 0 bases short, with 9 bases between. Germline CDR1 is SQVTM and CDR2 is ANQGSEA. The CDR3 loop spans 12 amino acids. CDR3 sequence: CSAGVMNTEAFF. For the CDR3, the DNA is TGCAGCGCTGGGGTAATGAACACTGAAGCTTTCTTT. The full variable domain, its missing parts supplied by reference TRBV29-1 and TRBJ1-1, is SAVISQKPSRDICQRGTSLTIQCQVDSQVTMMFWYRQQPGQSLTLIATANQGSEATYESGFVIDKFPISRPNLTFSTLTVSNMSPEDSSIYLCSAGVMNTEAFFGQGTRLTVV.

The chain uses TRBV4-2 and TRBJ1-1; no reliable D call. Trimming took off 3 bases at V and 1 base at J, with 12 bases between the two ends. The CDR3 spans 15 residues. The germline CDR1 and CDR2 sequences are LGHNA and YNFKEQ. The CDR3: CASSQFGSGNTEAFF. The CDR3 nucleotides read TGTGCCAGCAGCCAGTTCGGGAGTGGGAACACTGAAGCTTTCTTT.

V gene TRBV5-8 combines with J gene TRBJ2-3, with D possibly TRBD2 on 7 matching bases. The CDR3 has 13 residues. Germline-derived CDR1 and CDR2 are SGHTS and YDEGEE. CDR3 sequence: CGAGATSTDTQYF. The CDR3 bases are TGTGGCGCGGGGGCCACTAGCACAGATACGCAGTATTTT.

This clone showed up just a few times. The chain links TRBV7-8 to TRBJ1-1; D is perhaps TRBD1 (5 bases). Germline CDR1 and CDR2: SGHVS and FQNEAQ. V lost 6 bases to trimming and J lost 1 base, with 12 bases between them. CDR3 length: 14 amino acids. The CDR3 protein is CASSRQSKNTEAFF. In DNA, the CDR3 is TGTGCCAGCAGTAGACAGTCCAAGAACACTGAAGCTTTCTTT.